The clone carrying this T cell receptor (beta chain) was recorded many times. V was clipped by 0 bases and J by 1 base, with 10 bases between them. This CDR3 region has 16 residues. Germline V lookup: CDR1 SGHRS, CDR2 YFSETQ. TCRdb used MiXCR to reprocess the RT-PCR reads, holding one entry per CDR3 protein. The table records about 500,000 distinct CDR3 sequences, approximately 7.8% of them present only once. The record originates from a study of response to subunit inactivated influenza vaccine. The chain employs TRBV5-1 and TRBJ2-2, with D perhaps being TRBD1 or TRBD2 (5 bases each). The receptor was derived from a man between 50 and 70 years old who received an inactivated influenza vaccine. The sample was PBMCs from blood, taken about 23 months after vaccination. As DNA, the CDR3 is TGCGCCAGCAGCTTGGTTGGGACGGTGAACACCGGGGAGCTGTTTTTT. Amino acids: CASSLVGTVNTGELFF.